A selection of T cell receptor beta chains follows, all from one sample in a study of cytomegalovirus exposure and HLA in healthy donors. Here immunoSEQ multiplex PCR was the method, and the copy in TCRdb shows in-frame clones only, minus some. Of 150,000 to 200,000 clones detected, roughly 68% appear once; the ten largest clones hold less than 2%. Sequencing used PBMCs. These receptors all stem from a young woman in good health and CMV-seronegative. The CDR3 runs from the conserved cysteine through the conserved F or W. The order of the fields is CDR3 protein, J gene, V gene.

CDR3: CASSIGQGAGWEPQHF; J: TRBJ1-5; V: TRBV19
CDR3: CATAHPQDHGYTF; J: TRBJ1-2; V: TRBV7-6
CDR3: CASSEGVTGGYGYTF; J: TRBJ1-2; V: TRBV9
CDR3: CASGLVLGGEAEGCGETQYF; J: TRBJ2-5; V: TRBV12-5
CDR3: CASSEIRVTRGAYYEQYF; J: TRBJ2-7; V: TRBV6-1
CDR3: CASTSGMDRDQETQYF; J: TRBJ2-5; V: TRBV2
CDR3: CASSYGAGDTEAFF; J: TRBJ1-1; V: TRBV6-5
CDR3: CASSTTKNTEAFF; J: TRBJ1-1; V: TRBV19
CDR3: CASSPEDFEQYF; J: TRBJ2-7; V: TRBV18
CDR3: CASGGSGRSSYEQYF; J: TRBJ2-7; V: TRBV7-6
CDR3: CASSQGTGANYGYTF; J: TRBJ1-2; V: TRBV4-2
CDR3: CASSGWDSSYNEQFF; J: TRBJ2-1; V: TRBV2
CDR3: CASSLITSSTDTQYF; J: TRBJ2-3; V: TRBV5-1
CDR3: CASSPSTSGGAYEQYF; J: TRBJ2-7; V: TRBV7-2
CDR3: CASSLGGRGSQETQYF; J: TRBJ2-5; V: TRBV13
CDR3: CASSLGQGLRAEAFF; J: TRBJ1-1; V: TRBV11-2
CDR3: CASSYSGPYNSPLHF; J: TRBJ1-6; V: TRBV6-5
CDR3: CASSSRLAGETQYF; J: TRBJ2-5; V: TRBV6-5
CDR3: CASSSLAGEYEQYF; J: TRBJ2-7; V: TRBV27
CDR3: CSVVVAGKPTDTQYF; J: TRBJ2-3; V: TRBV29-1
CDR3: CASSDSGGAVHEQFF; J: TRBJ2-1; V: TRBV6-6
CDR3: CASSLAPQRSSYNEQFF; J: TRBJ2-1; V: TRBV5-6
CDR3: CASSNQGLAGGGEQFF; J: TRBJ2-1; V: TRBV11-3
CDR3: CASSRPPEGRQDEQFF; J: TRBJ2-1; V: TRBV5-4
CDR3: CASSILPGGWNQPQHF; J: TRBJ1-5; V: TRBV19
CDR3: CASSLYGELFF; J: TRBJ2-2; V: TRBV27
CDR3: CATSREEVAWETQYF; J: TRBJ2-5; V: TRBV15
CDR3: CASSGRRHTIYF; J: TRBJ1-3; V: TRBV6-1
CDR3: CASTPDSRRAYEQFF; J: TRBJ2-1; V: TRBV5-1
CDR3: CSSSPPLTGNYGYTF; J: TRBJ1-2; V: TRBV7-9
CDR3: CATSRQREGLNTEAFF; J: TRBJ1-1; V: TRBV15
CDR3: CASRSTGTGFRYGYTF; J: TRBJ1-2; V: TRBV5-1